This passage covers 30 T cell receptor beta chains from one sample sequenced in a study of OX40 agonist ivuxolimab in advanced cancers. The assay was immunoSEQ multiplex PCR, and TCRdb's table has in-frame clones only and misses some. The table shows around 59,000 clones, with roughly nine tenths occurring only once. The sample here was CD4+ or CD8+ T cells sorted from blood, taken in a trial of the OX40 agonist ivuxolimab. The source is an adult with an advanced solid tumor such as melanoma, head and neck, liver or kidney cancer.

The chain couples TRBV9 to TRBJ1-4; D possibly corresponds to TRBD1 (6 bases). CDR3 length: 15 amino acids. Germline loops: CDR1 SGDLS, CDR2 YYNGEE. The germline V and J ends were trimmed by 3 bases and 7 bases, with 16 bases remaining between them. The DNA for the CDR3 is TGTGCCAGCAGCGCTCATGCACCGGGGGCTGAAAAACTGTTTTTT. As protein: CASSAHAPGAEKLFF. Complete variable domain (other parts from reference TRBV9 and TRBJ1-4): DSGVTQTPKHLITATGQRVTLRCSPRSGDLSVYWYQQSLDQGLQFLIQYYNGEERAKGNILERFSAQQFPDLHSELNLSSLELGDSALYFCASSAHAPGAEKLFFGSGTQLSVL.

The CDR3 sequence: CASSFSGRGQETQYF. CDR3 DNA sequence: TGCGCCAGCAGCTTTAGCGGGAGGGGGCAAGAGACCCAGTACTTC. The chain is built from TRBV5-1 and TRBJ2-5; 11 nucleotides line up with TRBD2. Germline CDR1 reads SGHRS; CDR2 reads YFSETQ. J gave up 2 bases and V 2 bases, and 2 bases lay outside the gene matches. CDR3 length equals 15 residues.

The J gene is TRBJ1-1, the V gene TRBV18; D remains unclear. V dropped 4 bases and J dropped 7 bases, with 10 bases sitting between them. Germline V gene data show CDR1 as KGHSH and CDR2 as LQKENI. This CDR3 is built from 12 residues. The DNA for the CDR3 is TGTGCCAGCTCACGTCAGAGGGATGAAGCTTTCTTT. It encodes CASSRQRDEAFF.

V usage is TRBV5-1 and J usage is TRBJ2-6, with 11 bases matching TRBD1. Trimming at V came to 4 bases and at J to 3 bases, leaving 9 bases not matched to a gene. Germline-derived CDR1 and CDR2 are SGHRS and YFSETQ. The length of the CDR3 is 18 residues. The CDR3 sequence is CASSGGTGGVLGANVLTF. CDR3 nucleotides: TGCGCCAGCAGCGGCGGGACAGGGGGAGTTCTTGGGGCCAACGTCCTGACTTTC.

The CDR3 DNA reads TGTGCCAGCACCACCGGGGGTAGCGGGAGGGCTCGCGAGCAGTACTTC. This codes for CASTTGGSGRAREQYF. The chain combines TRBV5-4 with TRBJ2-7; TRBD2 matches at 11 bases. V shed 6 bases, J shed 6 bases, and the junction held 14 bases outside the gene matches. Germline V gene sequence: CDR1 SGHNT, CDR2 YYREEE (reference sequence). The CDR3 runs to 16 residues.

The chain combines TRBV11-1 with TRBJ2-7; D is uncertain. The V gene's germline CDR1 is SGHAT and CDR2 FQDESV (reference sequence). Trimming removed 7 bases at V and 0 bases at J, with 10 bases between. CDR3 length equals 13 residues. CDR3: CASMSRSSYEQYF. The DNA for the CDR3 is TGTGCCAGCATGAGCAGGAGCTCCTACGAGCAGTACTTC. Full variable domain (remainder filled in from reference TRBV11-1 and TRBJ2-7): EAEVAQSPRYKITEKSQAVAFWCDPISGHATLYWYRQILGQGPELLVQFQDESVVDDSQLPKDRFSAERLKGVDSTLKIQPAELGDSAMYLCASMSRSSYEQYFGPGTRLTVT.

V gene TRBV7-2 combines with J gene TRBJ2-7; D not certain. The CDR3 totals 11 residues. The germline V gene has CDR1 SGHTA and CDR2 FQGNSA. V gave up 5 bases and J gave up 3 bases, with 5 bases separating them. CDR3 bases: TGTGCCAGCAGCCAACGCTACGAGCAGTACTTC. This sequence encodes CASSQRYEQYF.

This clone was seen a single time. The chain links TRBV28 to TRBJ2-1; TRBD2 aligns across 10 bases. The V segment lost 6 bases and the J segment 8 bases; nucleotides outside the gene matches: 16. The CDR3 contains 17 residues. CDR1 is MDHEN, CDR2 SYDVKM, per germline. CDR3 in amino acids: CASSRASGRALGHEQFF. The CDR3 DNA follows: TGTGCCAGCAGCCGCGCGAGCGGGAGGGCCCTCGGACATGAGCAGTTCTTC.

V usage is TRBV30 and J usage is TRBJ1-3; D gene unclear. CDR1 GTSNPN and CDR2 SVGIG come from the germline V gene (reference sequence). V was pared by 0 bases and J by 1 base, with 1 base between. This CDR3 has 12 amino acids. This CDR3 is CAWSVSGNTIYF. DNA of the CDR3: TGTGCCTGGAGTGTATCTGGAAACACCATATATTTT.

This clone appeared a single time. The chain couples TRBV7-9 to TRBJ2-4; D is unresolved. The V and J ends lost 5 bases and 10 bases respectively, with 6 bases between them. The CDR3 has 10 amino acids. CDR1 and CDR2 from the germline V gene are SEHNR and FQNEAQ (reference sequence). CDR3 protein: CASSPGIQYF. The DNA for the CDR3 is TGTGCCAGCAGCCCCGGGATTCAGTACTTC.

The chain employs TRBV29-1 and TRBJ2-7; 8 bases align to TRBD1. Trimming removed 4 bases from V and 3 bases from J; junction bases left unmatched: 2. Looked up from germline, CDR1 is SQVTM and CDR2 is ANQGSEA. The CDR3 length is 12 residues. CDR3 in DNA: TGCAGCGTTGCAGGGGGCAGCTACGAGCAGTACTTC. It specifies CSVAGGSYEQYF.

The chain employs TRBV29-1 and TRBJ2-3, with 15 bases fitting TRBD2. Germline values: CDR1 SQVTM, CDR2 ANQGSEA. The ends lost 4 bases at V and 0 bases at J; junction bases unmatched: 17. This CDR3 is built from 21 residues. CDR3 DNA: TGCAGCGTTGGGACTAGCGGGAGGGCCGAGGAGTTTTCTGCTAGCACAGATACGCAGTATTTT. It encodes CSVGTSGRAEEFSASTDTQYF.

The J gene is TRBJ1-5, the V gene TRBV28; D is uncertain. Between the trimmed V and J ends, which lost 5 bases and 0 bases, there was a span of 11 bases. Germline V gives CDR1 MDHEN, CDR2 SYDVKM. CDR3 size: 15 residues. Here the CDR3 reads CASSPDGPSNQPQHF. Here the CDR3 DNA reads TGTGCCAGCAGTCCGGACGGACCTAGCAATCAGCCCCAGCATTTT.

To note about this clone: Other nucleotide sequences in the sample specify the same CDR3. The rearrangement links TRBV2 to TRBJ2-5, with TRBD2 identical over 8 bases. From germline, CDR1 is SNHLY and CDR2 FYNNEI. Trimming removed 10 bases from V and 2 bases from J; junction bases left unmatched: 6. CDR3 size: 13 residues. CDR3 sequence: CAISSGNQETQYF. The CDR3 DNA reads TGTGCCATTAGTAGCGGGAATCAAGAGACCCAGTACTTC.

Remarks on this clone: A read error may produce the germline difference seen at one junction end. The rearrangement uses TRBV28 and TRBJ2-7; D is ambiguous. CDR1 is MDHEN and CDR2 is SYDVKM in the germline V gene. The CDR3 covers 11 residues. The CDR3 loop is CASSSRTPPRF. The CDR3 DNA reads TGTGCCAGCAGTTCTCGGACCCCCCCGCGCTTC.

The V call is TRBV7-3, the J call TRBJ2-7; 11 nucleotides line up with TRBD2. The CDR3 is made up of 16 amino acids. With V trimmed by 2 bases and J by 6 bases, 9 bases remained unmatched. CDR1 is SGHTA and CDR2 is FQGTGA in the germline V gene. The CDR3 loop is CASSLLGTSGGGEQYF. In nucleotides, the CDR3 is TGTGCCAGCAGCTTATTGGGGACTAGCGGAGGGGGCGAGCAGTACTTC. The entire variable domain, with the rest obtained from reference TRBV7-3 and TRBJ2-7, is as follows: GAGVSQTPSNKVTEKGKYVELRCDPISGHTALYWYRQSLGQGPEFLIYFQGTGAADDSGLPNDRFFAVRPEGSVSTLKIQRTERGDSAVYLCASSLLGTSGGGEQYFGPGTRLTVT.

This clone has just one count. V gene TRBV29-1 combines with J gene TRBJ2-1; 7 positions agree with TRBD2. Germline V gene lookup returns CDR1 SQVTM and CDR2 ANQGSEA. Germline trimming cut 5 bases from V and 4 bases from J; bases unmatched to any gene: 11. The length of the CDR3 is 15 residues. The CDR3 protein is CSVSAGERLYNEQFF. The CDR3 DNA reads TGCAGCGTTTCGGCGGGAGAACGCCTATACAATGAGCAGTTCTTC.

The chain couples TRBV27 to TRBJ2-7, with D possibly called TRBD1 or TRBD2 (5 bases each). V lost 7 bases to trimming and J lost 1 base, with 14 bases between them. This CDR3 comprises 14 residues. CDR1 and CDR2 from the germline V gene are MNHEY and SMNVEV (reference sequence). The CDR3 loop reads CASTYGGMSYEQYF. DNA of the CDR3: TGTGCCAGCACATATGGGGGTATGTCCTACGAGCAGTACTTC.

This clone was counted only a few times. The chain uses TRBV6-5 and TRBJ2-7; D gene unclear. The germline V gene has CDR1 MNHEY and CDR2 SVGAGI. The CDR3 consists of 12 residues. The V end was cut by 6 bases, the J end by 7 bases, with 13 bases between. In nucleotides, the CDR3 is TGTGCCAGCAGACCCCTGGTCGGGGAGCAGTACTTC. It is translated as CASRPLVGEQYF.

The V call is TRBV5-1, the J call TRBJ1-4; 9 bases are shared with TRBD1. The CDR3 covers 16 residues. CDR1 is SGHRS, CDR2 YFSETQ, per germline. J gave up 0 bases and V 4 bases, and 4 bases lay outside the gene matches. The CDR3 here is CASSLGQGSTNEKLFF. As DNA, the CDR3 is TGCGCCAGCAGCCTTGGACAGGGGTCAACTAATGAAAAACTGTTTTTT.

CDR3 sequence reads: CASSYTSGNDNEQFF. Here the CDR3 DNA reads TGTGCCAGCAGCTACACTAGCGGGAACGACAATGAGCAGTTCTTC. The chain is built from TRBV11-2 and TRBJ2-1, with TRBD2 matching 10 bases. Unmatched junction bases numbered 5, after V lost 4 bases and J lost 5 bases. Germline V gene lookup returns CDR1 SGHAT and CDR2 FQNNGV. The CDR3 is 15 amino acids.

This clone has only one observation. The chain has TRBV27 and TRBJ1-3; unclear D gene. The length of the CDR3 is 12 residues. Trimming removed 7 bases from V and 3 bases from J, with 7 bases in between. The germline gives CDR1 MNHEY, CDR2 SMNVEV (reference sequence). DNA of the CDR3: TGTGCCAGCAAGGGCTATGGAAACACCATATATTTT. Translation: CASKGYGNTIYF.

This rearrangement joins TRBV10-3 to TRBJ2-3, with D perhaps matching TRBD1 (5 bases). The germline V gene encodes CDR1 ENHRY and CDR2 SYGVKD. Trimming took off 0 bases at V and 2 bases at J, with 12 bases between the two ends. The CDR3 totals 16 residues. CDR3 DNA sequence: TGTGCCATCAGTGAGTCGCGCAGGGCGAACACAGATACGCAGTATTTT. As protein: CAISESRRANTDTQYF.

The chain carries TRBV5-4 and TRBJ2-1; D not resolved. The ends were cut back, 4 bases at V and 3 bases at J, with 5 bases in the middle. The CDR3 has 12 amino acids. Per the germline V gene, CDR1 is SGHNT and CDR2 is YYREEE (reference sequence). CDR3 sequence: CASSPGYNEQFF. In DNA form, the CDR3 reads TGTGCCAGCAGCCCGGGCTACAATGAGCAGTTCTTC.

The chain couples TRBV6-5 to TRBJ2-2, with D maybe TRBD2 (5 bases). The V gene's germline CDR1 is MNHEY and CDR2 SVGAGI. The CDR3 extends over 15 amino acids. V gave up 6 bases and J gave up 0 bases, with 11 bases separating them. This CDR3 reads CASRGLSTNTGELFF. In DNA, the CDR3 is TGTGCCAGCAGAGGACTTAGTACGAACACCGGGGAGCTGTTTTTT.

The CDR3 DNA sequence: TGTGCCAGCAGTTTAGAGGGTCGGGTAGATACGCAGTATTTT. It encodes CASSLEGRVDTQYF. The chain carries TRBV27 and TRBJ2-3, with a tentative D call TRBD2 (5 bases). Germline CDR1 MNHEY, CDR2 SMNVEV (reference sequence). Between the trimmed V and J ends, which lost 2 bases and 5 bases, there was a span of 11 bases. The CDR3 extends over 14 amino acids.

The rearrangement uses TRBV5-1 and TRBJ2-3; TRBD2 agrees at 8 bases. Germline-derived CDR1 and CDR2 are SGHRS and YFSETQ. The V gene end was trimmed by 4 bases and the J gene end by 1 base; junction bases not matched to a gene: 5. CDR3 length: 15 residues. The CDR3 spells CASSISTSGTDTQYF. CDR3 nucleotide sequence: TGCGCCAGCAGCATTTCGACTAGCGGCACAGATACGCAGTATTTT. Based on the CDR3 plus reference TRBV5-1 and TRBJ2-3, the full variable domain is KAGVTQTPRYLIKTRGQQVTLSCSPISGHRSVSWYQQTPGQGLQFLFEYFSETQRNKGNFPGRFSGRQFSNSRSEMNVSTLELGDSALYLCASSISTSGTDTQYFGPGTRLTVL.

This sequence joins TRBV6-1 and TRBJ1-5, with a weak D call TRBD1 (6 bases). The germline V gene encodes CDR1 MNHNS and CDR2 SASEGT. There are 16 residues in the CDR3. Trimming removed 1 base at V and 7 bases at J, with 17 bases between. For the CDR3, the DNA is TGTGCCAGCAGTGAAGAATGGTGGGGGGGCGGACAGCCCCAGCATTTT. It specifies CASSEEWWGGGQPQHF.

The gene calls are TRBV28 and TRBJ1-2, with a tentative D call TRBD1 (6 bases). CDR3 length: 13 residues. Deletions cut 9 bases from V and 4 bases from J, with 15 bases between. Germline values: CDR1 MDHEN, CDR2 SYDVKM. CDR3 sequence (DNA): TGTGCCAGTTGGAAACAGGGCGCCTATGGCTACACCTTC. It is translated as CASWKQGAYGYTF.

This clone was observed a few times. The rearrangement links TRBV4-1 to TRBJ2-7; TRBD2 is a possible D gene (5 bases). The CDR3 has 15 residues. CDR1 and CDR2 from the germline V gene are MGHRA and YSYEKL. V lost 0 bases to trimming and J lost 4 bases, with 13 bases between them. The CDR3 protein is CASSQDPRGNYEQYF. The CDR3 region has the DNA TGCGCCAGCAGCCAAGACCCCAGAGGGAATTACGAGCAGTACTTC.